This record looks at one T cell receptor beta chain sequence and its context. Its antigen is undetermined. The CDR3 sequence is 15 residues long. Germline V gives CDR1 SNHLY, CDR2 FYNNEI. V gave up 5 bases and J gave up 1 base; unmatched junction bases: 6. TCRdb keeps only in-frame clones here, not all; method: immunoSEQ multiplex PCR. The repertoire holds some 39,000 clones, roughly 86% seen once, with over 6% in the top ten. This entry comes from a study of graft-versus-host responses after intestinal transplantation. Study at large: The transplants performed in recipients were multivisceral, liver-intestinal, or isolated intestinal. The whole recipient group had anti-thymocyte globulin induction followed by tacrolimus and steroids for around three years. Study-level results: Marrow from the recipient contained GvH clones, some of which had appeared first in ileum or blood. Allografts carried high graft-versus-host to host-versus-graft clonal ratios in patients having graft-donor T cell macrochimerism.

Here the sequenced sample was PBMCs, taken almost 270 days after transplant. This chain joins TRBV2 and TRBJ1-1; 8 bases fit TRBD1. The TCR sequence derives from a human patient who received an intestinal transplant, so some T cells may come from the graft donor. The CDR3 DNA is TGTGCCAGCAGTTTAGAACAGGGGGGGAACACTGAAGCTTTCTTT. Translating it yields CASSLEQGGNTEAFF.